Reported below is one TCR beta chain. Its antigen is currently not known. Base qualities are not recorded, but no much larger clone differs from it by a single base. The library was obtained by RACE. Sequencing took place on a NextSeq 500. Library preparation attached unique molecular identifiers to individual cDNA molecules for quantitative, reproducible TCR counting. For every blood RNA sample, sequencing covered both the TCR alpha and TCR beta chains. Per the source publication's procedure: The median number of TCRs per sample was approximately 93,000, ranging from 23,224 to 690,600. V, J and CDR3 annotation of the TCR reads was carried out using the Decombinator software suite. Every sample was subsampled to the same number of TCRs (28,000) for the PS versus PT1 abundance plots. TCRs were defined as expanded if absent before sensitization and observed at least eight times at the 2-week time point. TCRdb ran its own pipeline on the public reads, namely fastp trimming at Q25 and MiXCR clone calling, and kept in-frame beta chains. Entries that share a CDR3 protein sequence are merged under the most common genes and DNA. For this entry, the V and J calls and clone size follow TCRdb and not the study's own pipeline. The sample table holds 350,000 to 400,000 distinct CDR3 sequences, of which about 6% were seen once. The leading ten clones occupy around 6.1% of the sample.

The germline V gene gives CDR1 as SQVTM and CDR2 as ANQGSEA. Trimming takes 0 bases from V and 1 base from J, and the germline ends sit 9 bases apart. From cysteine to phenylalanine, the CDR3 is 14 amino acids long. Kept here is only the CDR3 DNA, which spans 42 bases and is read in frame from base 1. In light of the paper, this sample's time point label describes: patch test 2, 6 weeks after DPC sensitization. Read against the paper, the sample's treatment or condition label means: therapeutic diphenylcyclopropenone sensitization with weekly scalp DPC. Blood at each patch-test visit was drawn before the patch test was applied. Patients were considered eligible if aged 18 to 70, diagnosed with alopecia and deemed suitable for DPC therapy, and patients were excluded if pregnant. Total RNA was isolated from unfractionated whole blood collected in Tempus Blood RNA tubes. The sample comes from a study of human T cells and chemical hapten exposure (dated by TCRdb to 2020 to 2022). General notes on the study: For sensitization, 2% DPC in acetone was applied to a 2 cm by 2 cm area of upper inner arm skin. Weekly therapeutic DPC doses were additionally applied to the scalp of patients throughout the roughly 25-week study period. Patch testing was done on the upper back using Finn chambers containing 0.01% DPC, and results were scored after 6 days according to International Contact Dermatitis Research Group standards. Most of the patients in the cohort were female, and the cohort covered alopecia areata with under or over 50% scalp involvement, alopecia totalis and alopecia universalis. Libraries were pooled for sequencing, and per-sample TCR yields varied mainly because of small differences in library volumes within the pool. The study tracked peripheral blood TCR repertoire changes in vivo during primary and secondary sensitization to the hapten diphenylcyclopropenone (DPC) in alopecia patients. Patient blood was sampled pre-sensitization (week 0) and at 2, 6 and about 24 weeks after DPC sensitization. Approximately 28 alopecia patients gave blood for TCR sequencing at one to four time points (pre-sensitization, 2, 6 and 24 weeks). Findings and caveats that apply to the study as a whole: All patients had alopecia, a presumed autoimmune disease, so their immune response might differ from that of healthy individuals. DPC sensitization did not change how many TCRs were above 1 in 1000 frequency, and no evidence was found of alterations in global repertoire structure. A positive correlation was found between the number of PT1 expanded TCRs and patch test score, with significance reached at thresholds 8, 16 and 32 but not 4. Expanded TCRs formed significantly more large CDR3 similarity clusters than pre-sensitization or healthy control sets, consistent with antigen-driven responses. Repeated subsampling changed both the strength of the expansion versus patch-test correlation and the threshold at which that correlation became significant.

This sequence was found in a young woman with alopecia areata. Some clones in this sample may be carry-over from other donors' samples. The chain was built from TRBV29-1 and TRBJ1-1, with no D gene named confidently. Material: whole blood, obtained in connection with sensitization to the hapten diphenylcyclopropenone (DPC). DNA sequence: TGCAGCGTTGAAGAAAGGCGGGGGAACACTGAAGCTTTCTTT. The encoded protein is CSVEERRGNTEAFF.